Shown below are 10 T cell receptor beta chains from a single sample sequenced in a study of T cell responses to AZD1222 COVID-19 vaccine. Sequenced by immunoSEQ multiplex PCR; TCRdb stores in-frame clones only, minus some. The data hold about 170,000 clones, with roughly 92% observed a single time. The source material was peripheral blood, sampled on day 0 of AZD1222 vaccination. The source of these receptors is an adult in good health.

The gene calls are TRBV6-5 and TRBJ2-3; D is ambiguous. Trimming stripped 6 bases from V and 2 bases from J, with 15 bases between. The CDR3 has 15 amino acids. CDR1 MNHEY and CDR2 SVGAGI come from the germline V gene. The CDR3 sequence: CASSRPPQYTDTQYF. CDR3 nucleotides: TGTGCCAGCAGCAGACCGCCTCAATACACAGATACGCAGTATTTT.

The chain joins TRBV9 to TRBJ1-2; D is perhaps TRBD1 (5 bases). The germline V gene has CDR1 SGDLS and CDR2 YYNGEE. The CDR3 consists of 16 residues. The V gene lost 0 bases and the J gene lost 7 bases, with 19 bases spanning the gap. The CDR3 is CASSVDLTDQGTGYTF. The CDR3 DNA reads TGTGCCAGCAGCGTAGACCTCACAGATCAGGGCACTGGCTACACCTTC.

The chain combines TRBV19 with TRBJ1-1; D unresolved. V dropped 11 bases and J dropped 0 bases, with 16 bases sitting between them. The CDR3 covers 14 residues. Germline values: CDR1 LNHDA, CDR2 SQIVND (reference sequence). CDR3 sequence reads: CASSVVGLNTEAFF. As DNA, the CDR3 is TGTGCCTCCTCCGTGGTAGGCTTGAACACTGAAGCTTTCTTT. Full variable domain (missing parts from reference TRBV19 and TRBJ1-1): DGGITQSPKYLFRKEGQNVTLSCEQNLNHDAMYWYRQDPGQGLRLIYYSQIVNDFQKGDIAEGYSVSREKKESFPLTVTSAQKNPTAFYLCASSVVGLNTEAFFGQGTRLTVV.

The chain is built from TRBV6-6 and TRBJ2-7, with TRBD1 as a possible D gene (6 bases). The CDR3 runs to 12 residues. Germline V gene lookup returns CDR1 MNHNY and CDR2 SVGAGI (reference sequence). Trimming removed 6 bases at V and 3 bases at J, with 9 bases between. CDR3 nucleotides: TGTGCCAGCAGAACACAGGGCTACGAGCAGTACTTC. Protein: CASRTQGYEQYF.

On this clone itself: Other DNA sequences in this specimen translate into the identical CDR3. V gene TRBV5-1 combines with J gene TRBJ2-7, with D unresolved. Looked up from germline, CDR1 is SGHRS and CDR2 is YFSETQ. There are 12 residues in the CDR3. Trimming removed 0 bases from V and 3 bases from J, with 4 bases in between. CDR3 sequence reads: CASSLVGYEQYF. The CDR3, as DNA: TGCGCCAGCAGCTTGGTGGGCTACGAGCAGTACTTC.

The chain joins TRBV3-1 (or the pseudogene TRBV3-2) to TRBJ2-7, with a weak D call TRBD2 (6 bases). The germline V gene has CDR1 LGHDT and CDR2 YNNKEL (reference sequence). The CDR3 length is 15 residues. The V and J ends lost 0 bases and 0 bases respectively, with 9 bases between them. The CDR3 bases are TGTGCCAGCAGCCAAGAGGAGGGTTTCTCCTACGAGCAGTACTTC. Translating gives CASSQEEGFSYEQYF.

The chain carries TRBV3-1 (or the pseudogene TRBV3-2) and TRBJ2-1; D is perhaps TRBD2 (6 bases). CDR1 is LGHDT and CDR2 is YNNKEL in the germline V gene (reference sequence). V was trimmed by 5 bases and J by 8 bases, leaving 13 bases between them. CDR3 length: 13 residues. The CDR3 region has the DNA TGTGCCAGCAGCGTAGCGGAAAAGGATGAGCAGTTCTTC. Protein product: CASSVAEKDEQFF.

This chain connects TRBV7-6 to TRBJ1-3, with TRBD1 identical over 12 bases. Germline V gene sequence: CDR1 SGHVS, CDR2 FNYEAQ. The ends lost 5 bases at V and 7 bases at J; junction bases unmatched: 12. The CDR3 extends over 17 amino acids. The DNA of the CDR3 is TGTGCCAGCAGCCTGGGACAGGGGGCTTCTCTGGAGAACACCATATATTTT. Translation: CASSLGQGASLENTIYF. Combining the CDR3 with reference TRBV7-6 and TRBJ1-3 gives the whole variable domain GAGVSQSPRYKVTKRGQDVALRCDPISGHVSLYWYRQALGQGPEFLTYFNYEAQQDKSGLPNDRFSAERPEGSISTLTIQRTEQRDSAMYRCASSLGQGASLENTIYFGEGSWLTVV.

The chain links TRBV7-2 to TRBJ2-2; possibly TRBD1 or TRBD2 for D (6 bases each). V was clipped by 5 bases and J by 4 bases, with 14 bases between them. Germline V gives CDR1 SGHTA, CDR2 FQGNSA. This CDR3 spans 15 amino acids. The CDR3 nucleotides read TGTGCCAGCAGCCAGAAAGGGGGGATCACCGGGGAGCTGTTTTTT. This sequence encodes CASSQKGGITGELFF.

J is TRBJ1-1 and V is TRBV6-5, with D maybe TRBD1 (5 bases). V dropped 2 bases and J dropped 7 bases, with 11 bases sitting between them. The CDR3 length is 13 residues. CDR1 MNHEY and CDR2 SVGAGI come from the germline V gene. The CDR3 DNA sequence: TGTGCCAGCAGTTACGCGGGGGGTGATGAAGCTTTCTTT. Encoded protein: CASSYAGGDEAFF.